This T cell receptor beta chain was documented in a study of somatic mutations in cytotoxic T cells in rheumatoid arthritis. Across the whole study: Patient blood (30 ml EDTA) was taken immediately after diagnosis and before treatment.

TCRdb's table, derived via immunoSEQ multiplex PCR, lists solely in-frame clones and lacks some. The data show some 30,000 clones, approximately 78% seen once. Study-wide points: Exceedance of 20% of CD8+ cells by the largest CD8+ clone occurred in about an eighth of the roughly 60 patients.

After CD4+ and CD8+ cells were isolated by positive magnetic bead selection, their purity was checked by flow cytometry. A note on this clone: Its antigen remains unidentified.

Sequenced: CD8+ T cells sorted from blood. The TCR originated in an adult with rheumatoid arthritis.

CDR3 DNA sequence: TGTGCCAGCAGCCAAGATCATGGGGAACTAGCGGTTCTACGAGGGCAGTACTTC. Translated, it gives CASSQDHGELAVLRGQYF. The chain has TRBV4-2 and TRBJ2-7; TRBD2 matches 8 bases. Germline V lookup: CDR1 LGHNA, CDR2 YNFKEQ. Unmatched junction bases numbered 19, after V lost 0 bases and J lost 9 bases. The CDR3 sequence is 18 residues long.